This T cell receptor (beta chain) was profiled in a study of shared clonotypes between healthy human individuals. Donors, without exception, were Caucasian adults residing in Nashville, Tennessee. General study results and limits: Among donors, the sharing of clonotypes was expected to be influenced by sequencing depth.

A remark on this clone: Its antigen is not identified.

The length of the CDR3 is 13 residues. The V and J ends lost 2 bases and 7 bases respectively, with 11 bases between them. Per the germline V gene, CDR1 is MNHEY and CDR2 is SVGAGI. Each subset's genomic DNA was shared equally among a number of immunoSEQ plates. Method: immunoSEQ multiplex PCR; TCRdb's copy keeps in-frame clones and lacks some. The table has roughly 1.4 million clones, around 98.5% seen once. Input material: naive CD4+ T cells sorted from blood. Documented subset: CD45RA+ positively selected. The chain is built from TRBV6-5 and TRBJ1-2, with no clear D. This TCR was sampled from a man aged 25 to 45 in good health. In nucleotides, the CDR3 is TGTGCCAGCAGTTACCCAGAGGCGGGTGGCTACACCTTC. Protein sequence: CASSYPEAGGYTF.